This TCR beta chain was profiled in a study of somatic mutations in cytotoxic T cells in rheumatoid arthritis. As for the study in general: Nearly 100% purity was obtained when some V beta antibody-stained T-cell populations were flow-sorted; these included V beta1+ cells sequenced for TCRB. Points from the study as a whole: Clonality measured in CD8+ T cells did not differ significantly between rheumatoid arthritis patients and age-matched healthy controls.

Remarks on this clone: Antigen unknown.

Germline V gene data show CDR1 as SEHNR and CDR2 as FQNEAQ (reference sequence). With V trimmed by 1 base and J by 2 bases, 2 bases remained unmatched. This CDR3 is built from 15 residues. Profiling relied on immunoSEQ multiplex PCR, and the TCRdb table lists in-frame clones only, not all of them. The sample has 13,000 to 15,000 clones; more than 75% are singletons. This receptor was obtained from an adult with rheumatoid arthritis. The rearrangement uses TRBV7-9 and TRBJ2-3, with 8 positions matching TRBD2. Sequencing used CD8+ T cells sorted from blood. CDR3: CASSLGTSHTDTQYF. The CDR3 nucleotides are TGTGCCAGCAGCTTAGGGACTAGCCACACAGATACGCAGTATTTT.